This entry concerns a single T cell receptor beta chain. Enrolled during active infection, Seattle patients were then followed longitudinally. The data derive from a study of blood T cell repertoires in COVID-19. Study-wide background: The cDNA or gDNA used as material had been derived from T cells, B-cell-depleted T cells, or PBMCs.

Germline V gene lookup returns CDR1 MNHNY and CDR2 SVGAGI (reference sequence). This CDR3 has 15 residues. The ends lost 4 bases at V and 4 bases at J; junction bases unmatched: 8. Authors' processing steps: Estimates of nucleated cell counts were drawn from the amplification of reference gene primers. Assay used: immunoSEQ multiplex PCR; TCRdb lists only in-frame clones, some missing. The DNA gave D and trimming, while V, J and clone size come from that table. The data show roughly 150,000 clones, around 82% seen once. This clonotype was obtained from a man older than 75 with COVID-19, enrolled during active disease. Sequencing input: peripheral blood. The rearrangement joins TRBV6-6 to TRBJ1-2, with 8 bases aligning to TRBD1. The DNA of the CDR3 is TGTGCCAGCAGTTCCGGACAGGGTTTGAGCTATGGCTACACCTTC. Translated: CASSSGQGLSYGYTF.